This is a list of T cell receptor beta chains from one sample in a study of cytomegalovirus exposure and HLA in healthy donors. Repertoires were generated with immunoSEQ multiplex PCR, while TCRdb's copy carries only in-frame clones and drops some. The table lists around 130,000 clones, 81% of them singletons, with less than 2.5% in the top ten. Sequenced input: PBMCs. The source is a middle-aged woman in good health and CMV-seronegative. CDR3s include the opening cysteine and the closing phenylalanine or tryptophan. D genes are given only for firm matches. Some rows mark clone size as missing; the rest say once, few, many or name a class of expanded clone.

v_gene: TRBV28
abundance: .
d_gene: .
j_gene: TRBJ2-7
CDR3aa: CASTTSFTVYEQYF
CDR3nt: TGTGCCAGCACCACGTCGTTTACAGTGTACGAGCAGTACTTC

v_gene: TRBV13
abundance: .
d_gene: .
j_gene: TRBJ2-1
CDR3aa: CASSPRVAYNEQFF
CDR3nt: TGTGCCAGCAGCCCCAGGGTAGCCTACAATGAGCAGTTCTTC

v_gene: TRBV2
abundance: .
d_gene: TRBD2
j_gene: TRBJ2-4
CDR3aa: CASSVKLAGADAKNIQYF
CDR3nt: TGTGCCAGCAGTGTGAAACTAGCGGGAGCGGATGCCAAAAACATTCAGTACTTC

v_gene: TRBV2
abundance: .
d_gene: TRBD2
j_gene: TRBJ2-7
CDR3aa: CASSPQGGLASYEQYF
CDR3nt: TGTGCCAGCAGTCCTCAGGGGGGACTAGCGAGTTACGAGCAGTACTTC

v_gene: TRBV18
abundance: .
d_gene: TRBD1
j_gene: TRBJ1-2
CDR3aa: CASSSGQSNYGYTF
CDR3nt: TGTGCCAGCTCATCGGGACAGTCTAACTATGGCTACACCTTC

v_gene: TRBV27
abundance: .
d_gene: TRBD2
j_gene: TRBJ2-3
CDR3aa: CASTPRAGLVTDTQYF
CDR3nt: TGTGCCAGCACACCCCGAGCGGGGCTAGTCACAGATACGCAGTATTTT

v_gene: TRBV7-9
abundance: .
d_gene: .
j_gene: TRBJ2-3
CDR3aa: CASSLGKGADTQYF
CDR3nt: TGTGCCAGCAGCTTAGGAAAGGGAGCAGATACGCAGTATTTT

v_gene: TRBV11-2
abundance: .
d_gene: TRBD2
j_gene: TRBJ2-1
CDR3aa: CASSPSGGSSYNEQFF
CDR3nt: TGTGCCAGCAGCCCCAGCGGGGGGAGCTCCTACAATGAGCAGTTCTTC

v_gene: TRBV5-4
abundance: .
d_gene: .
j_gene: TRBJ2-7
CDR3aa: CASRLSDHYEQYF
CDR3nt: TGTGCCAGCAGACTGTCAGACCACTACGAGCAGTACTTC

v_gene: TRBV5-1
abundance: .
d_gene: .
j_gene: TRBJ2-2
CDR3aa: CASSLVPGERGTGELFF
CDR3nt: TGCGCCAGCAGCTTGGTCCCCGGGGAACGTGGCACCGGGGAGCTGTTTTTT

v_gene: TRBV5-1
abundance: .
d_gene: TRBD2
j_gene: TRBJ2-2
CDR3aa: CASSATSGINGGELFF
CDR3nt: TGCGCCAGCAGCGCCACTAGCGGGATTAACGGCGGGGAGCTGTTTTTT

v_gene: TRBV19
abundance: .
d_gene: .
j_gene: TRBJ2-2
CDR3aa: CASSFAGAVTGELFF
CDR3nt: TGTGCCAGTAGTTTCGCAGGGGCCGTCACCGGGGAGCTGTTTTTT

v_gene: TRBV10-1
abundance: few
d_gene: .
j_gene: TRBJ1-1
CDR3aa: CASSESIARDGQPEAFF
CDR3nt: TGCGCCAGCAGTGAGTCGATCGCCCGGGACGGACAGCCCGAAGCTTTCTTT

v_gene: TRBV5-1
abundance: .
d_gene: .
j_gene: TRBJ2-1
CDR3aa: CASSPYYLTYNEQFF
CDR3nt: TGCGCCAGCAGCCCCTACTATTTGACCTACAATGAGCAGTTCTTC

v_gene: TRBV10-2
abundance: .
d_gene: TRBD1
j_gene: TRBJ1-2
CDR3aa: CASSAGTGGVDYYGYTF
CDR3nt: TGCGCCAGCAGCGCCGGGACAGGGGGCGTGGACTACTATGGCTACACCTTC

v_gene: TRBV28
abundance: .
d_gene: TRBD1
j_gene: TRBJ1-2
CDR3aa: CASIGDRPIYGYTF
CDR3nt: TGTGCCAGCATAGGGGACAGGCCGATCTATGGCTACACCTTC

v_gene: TRBV2
abundance: .
d_gene: TRBD1
j_gene: TRBJ2-5
CDR3aa: CANLRDRGETQYF
CDR3nt: TGTGCCAACCTCCGGGACAGGGGGGAGACCCAGTACTTC

v_gene: TRBV4-3
abundance: .
d_gene: .
j_gene: TRBJ1-2
CDR3aa: CASSQGQGIGGYTF
CDR3nt: TGCGCCAGCAGCCAAGGGCAGGGAATTGGTGGCTACACCTTC

v_gene: TRBV5-1
abundance: .
d_gene: .
j_gene: TRBJ1-2
CDR3aa: CASSLDGLPSGGYGYTF
CDR3nt: TGCGCCAGCAGCTTGGACGGACTCCCCTCTGGCGGCTATGGCTACACCTTC

v_gene: TRBV9
abundance: .
d_gene: .
j_gene: TRBJ2-1
CDR3aa: CASSVDGQREQFF
CDR3nt: TGTGCCAGCAGCGTAGATGGCCAGCGTGAGCAGTTCTTC

v_gene: TRBV4-1
abundance: .
d_gene: TRBD1
j_gene: TRBJ2-5
CDR3aa: CASSPGQGALLETQYF
CDR3nt: TGCGCCAGCAGCCCAGGCCAGGGGGCACTTCTAGAGACCCAGTACTTC

v_gene: TRBV15
abundance: .
d_gene: .
j_gene: TRBJ2-7
CDR3aa: CATSRGRMYEQYF
CDR3nt: TGTGCCACCAGCAGAGGCAGGATGTACGAGCAGTACTTC

v_gene: TRBV29-1
abundance: .
d_gene: .
j_gene: TRBJ1-1
CDR3aa: CSVEVSGVDTEAFF
CDR3nt: TGCAGCGTTGAAGTCTCGGGGGTGGACACTGAAGCTTTCTTT

v_gene: TRBV29-1
abundance: .
d_gene: TRBD2
j_gene: TRBJ2-5
CDR3aa: CSVALAGKQETQYF
CDR3nt: TGCAGCGTCGCCCTAGCGGGAAAACAAGAGACCCAGTACTTC

v_gene: TRBV7-3
abundance: .
d_gene: TRBD2
j_gene: TRBJ2-1
CDR3aa: CASSLSAGAGGNEQFF
CDR3nt: TGTGCCAGCAGCTTAAGCGCAGGGGCGGGAGGCAATGAGCAGTTCTTC

v_gene: TRBV5-1
abundance: .
d_gene: .
j_gene: TRBJ1-2
CDR3aa: CASSQDSHYGYTF
CDR3nt: TGCGCCAGCAGCCAGGACAGCCACTATGGCTACACCTTC

v_gene: TRBV5-1
abundance: .
d_gene: TRBD1
j_gene: TRBJ1-3
CDR3aa: CASSVGGQGGNTIYF
CDR3nt: TGCGCCAGCTCCGTTGGGGGACAGGGTGGAAACACCATATATTTT

v_gene: TRBV7-9
abundance: .
d_gene: TRBD1
j_gene: TRBJ1-6
CDR3aa: CASSLTGGRNNSPLHF
CDR3nt: TGTGCCAGCAGCTTAACAGGGGGTAGGAATAATTCACCCCTCCACTTT

v_gene: TRBV28
abundance: .
d_gene: TRBD1
j_gene: TRBJ1-5
CDR3aa: CATSGEGQGTLAQHF
CDR3nt: TGTGCCACATCTGGGGAGGGACAGGGGACCCTGGCCCAGCATTTT

v_gene: TRBV29-1
abundance: .
d_gene: TRBD2
j_gene: TRBJ2-2
CDR3aa: CSVERGVYGELFF
CDR3nt: TGCAGCGTTGAGCGGGGGGTTTATGGGGAGCTGTTTTTT

v_gene: TRBV20-1
abundance: .
d_gene: .
j_gene: TRBJ2-1
CDR3aa: CSASRAREQFF
CDR3nt: TGCAGTGCTAGTCGCGCCCGGGAGCAGTTCTTC